The clone carrying this TCR beta chain was recorded only once. Its antigen is not known. Built from TCR beta cDNA, the libraries had unique molecular identifiers in them. Yield was roughly 0.5 million cDNA molecules from roughly 0.93 to 9.6 million T cells. TCRdb re-called the PCR reads with MiXCR, one entry per CDR3 protein. The data contain about 760,000 distinct CDR3 sequences, 25% to 30% of them seen just once; the ten biggest clones take up around 0.6%. These data originate in a study of post-analysis software for immune sequencing data. On the study more broadly: The disease courses covered relapsing-remitting, secondary progressive and progressive-relapsing multiple sclerosis. Broader study findings: In patients, TRBV5-6, TRBV5-1 and TRBV20-1 belonged to five TRBV segments found more frequently than in controls.

The germline V gene encodes CDR1 SGHKS and CDR2 YYEKEE (reference sequence). The ends were cut back, 4 bases at V and 7 bases at J, with 21 bases in the middle. The CDR3 runs 17 residues. The gene calls are TRBV5-5 and TRBJ1-6; D gene uncertain. The specimen sequenced was blood. The clonotype comes from a girl aged 5-17 years with multiple sclerosis. CDR3 nucleotides: TGTGCCAGCAGCGATCCGGGATCCAACTTCCGGAATTCACCCCTCCACTTT. Protein: CASSDPGSNFRNSPLHF. The complete variable domain, with remaining parts taken from reference TRBV5-5 and TRBJ1-6, reads DAGVTQSPTHLIKTRGQQVTLRCSPISGHKSVSWYQQVLGQGPQFIFQYYEKEERGRGNFPDRFSARQFPNYSSELNVNALLLGDSALYLCASSDPGSNFRNSPLHFGNGTRLTVT.